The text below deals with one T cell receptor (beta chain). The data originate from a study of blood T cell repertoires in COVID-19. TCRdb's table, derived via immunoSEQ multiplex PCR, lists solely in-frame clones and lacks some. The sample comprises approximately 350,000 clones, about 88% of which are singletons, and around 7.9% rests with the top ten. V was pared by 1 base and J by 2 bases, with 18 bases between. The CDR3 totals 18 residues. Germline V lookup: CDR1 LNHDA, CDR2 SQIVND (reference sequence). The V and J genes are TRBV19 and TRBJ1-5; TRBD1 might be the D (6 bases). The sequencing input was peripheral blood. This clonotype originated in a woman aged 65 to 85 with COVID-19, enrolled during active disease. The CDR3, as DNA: TGTGCCAGTAGTATAGGTTGGACGGGCAGGGGAGGCAATCAGCCCCAGCATTTT. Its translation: CASSIGWTGRGGNQPQHF.